The rows below give T cell receptor beta chains drawn from one sample of a study of blood T cells in healthy people across ages. One entry per CDR3 protein results from TCRdb running MiXCR on the 5' RACE reads. The profile shows about 970,000 distinct CDR3 sequences, 51% of them singletons. The sequencing sample was made of blood. These receptor sequences come from a woman aged 60 to 75 in good health. The CDR3 runs from the conserved cysteine through the conserved F or W. The D gene is left open where the match is weak. The size of a clone is reported for some rows only, either as once, few or many, or as a class for expanded clones.

D	size	V	J	DNA	CDR3
-	few	TRBV5-1	TRBJ1-5	TGCGCCAGCAGCTTGGGGCCAGGAGATCAGCCCCAGCATTTT	CASSLGPGDQPQHF
-	-	TRBV5-4	TRBJ2-1	TGTGCCAGCAGCTTGCCTGGCGGGTTGGGAGGCGAGCAGTTCTTC	CASSLPGGLGGEQFF
TRBD2	once	TRBV4-3	TRBJ2-3	TGCGCCAGCAGCCAAGACCTGGGACTAGAGGGCACAGATACGCAGTATTTT	CASSQDLGLEGTDTQYF
-	-	TRBV30	TRBJ2-7	TGTGCCTGGAACTTGGGAGCAGGGCTTTCCGAGCAGTACTTC	CAWNLGAGLSEQYF
-	-	TRBV6-2/TRBV6-3	TRBJ1-5	TGTGCCGGCAGCCCCCGGGGTGGGAGGCGTAACCAGCCCCAGCATTTT	CAGSPRGGRRNQPQHF
-	-	TRBV10-3	TRBJ2-7	TGTGCCATGGGGCGGAACTACGAGCAGTACTTC	CAMGRNYEQYF
TRBD2	-	TRBV5-1	TRBJ2-3	TGCGCCAGCAGCTCGATGACTAGCGGTAGCACAGATACGCAGTATTTT	CASSSMTSGSTDTQYF
TRBD2	few	TRBV5-1	TRBJ2-3	TGCGCCAGCAGCTTGGCCCTAGCGGGAGGTATCGATACGCAGTATTTT	CASSLALAGGIDTQYF
TRBD1	-	TRBV4-1	TRBJ2-7	TGCGCCAGCAGCCACCAGGGACAGGGGATGAGCTCCTACGAGCAGTACTTC	CASSHQGQGMSSYEQYF
TRBD2	-	TRBV28	TRBJ2-7	TGTGCCAGCACCGCGGGGGGACTTTCTCAAGTGGGCGAGCAGTACTTC	CASTAGGLSQVGEQYF
-	few	TRBV20-1	TRBJ2-1	TGCACAGCGGAGCTGTACAATGAGCAGTTCTTC	CTAELYNEQFF
TRBD2	few	TRBV7-2	TRBJ2-1	TGTGCCAGCAGCTTAAGGTCGGGACTAGCGGGTCGCAATGAGCAGTTCTTC	CASSLRSGLAGRNEQFF
TRBD1	few	TRBV6-2/TRBV6-3	TRBJ2-7	TGTGCCAGCAGTCCCCTAACGGACAGGAGTTACGAGCAGTACTTC	CASSPLTDRSYEQYF
-	few	TRBV7-9	TRBJ2-1	TGTGCCAGCAGCTTAACTTCGGTCAATGAGCAGTTCTTC	CASSLTSVNEQFF
TRBD2	-	TRBV6-6	TRBJ2-3	TGTGCCAGCAGCCCTAACCTTAGCGGGGCCACAGATACGCAGTATTTT	CASSPNLSGATDTQYF
-	few	TRBV2	TRBJ2-7	TGTGCCAGCTGGACCCTCGGGGTAGAGCAGTACTTC	CASWTLGVEQYF
TRBD2	-	TRBV20-1	TRBJ2-5	TGCAGTGCTACCACTTCGGGAGGGCCTCCGTACTTC	CSATTSGGPPYF
-	-	TRBV6-5	TRBJ2-4	TGTGCCAGCAGTGTCACGGCGCTAGCCAAAAACATTCAGTACTTC	CASSVTALAKNIQYF
TRBD1	few	TRBV3-1	TRBJ2-7	TGTGCCAGCAGCCAAGGTACCGGGACAGGGGACTACGAGCAGTACTTC	CASSQGTGTGDYEQYF
TRBD2	-	TRBV4-3	TRBJ2-7	TGCGCCAGCAGCCAAGATTCCATTAGCGGGAGGGCCGGTGTGCAGTACTTC	CASSQDSISGRAGVQYF
-	few	TRBV11-2	TRBJ2-6	TGTGCCAGCAGCTTTTACGGCTCTGGGGCCAACGTCCTGACTTTC	CASSFYGSGANVLTF
TRBD1	-	TRBV14	TRBJ2-3	TGTGCCAGCAGCCAAGATGAAGTGGACAGGGTCATGGATACGCAGTATTTT	CASSQDEVDRVMDTQYF
-	-	TRBV20-1	TRBJ2-7	TGCAGTGCTAGAGATAGCGATCGGAGCTCCTACGAGCAGTACTTC	CSARDSDRSSYEQYF
-	-	TRBV15	TRBJ1-2	TGTGCCACCAGCGGCAACAGGGTCGGGGGCTACACCTTC	CATSGNRVGGYTF
-	-	TRBV30	TRBJ2-7	TGTGCCTGGAGTAGGGACAACCTGGGGGAGCAGTACTTC	CAWSRDNLGEQYF
TRBD1	-	TRBV28	TRBJ2-3	TGTGCCAGCAACCAAGCTCAGGGGGCGAATACGCAGTATTTT	CASNQAQGANTQYF
TRBD1	few	TRBV28	TRBJ1-5	TGTGCCAGCAGTTTAGACAGGGGCGGAAGCAATCAGCCCCAGCATTTT	CASSLDRGGSNQPQHF
TRBD1	few	TRBV6-5	TRBJ2-1	TGTGCCAGCAGACAGGGACAGGGAGGCTACAATGAGCAGTTCTTC	CASRQGQGGYNEQFF